This is a list of T cell receptor beta chains from one sample in a study of cytomegalovirus exposure and HLA in healthy donors. Data came from immunoSEQ multiplex PCR; TCRdb stores just in-frame clones and leaves some out. The table lists 130,000 or so clones, roughly 87% of them singletons. Sequences were obtained from PBMCs. These receptors originate from a woman between 40 and 55 years old in good health and CMV-seronegative. Each CDR3 is given with its conserved first and last residue. A D gene is named only where the DNA matches it firmly. Rows give clone size only sometimes, using once, few, many, or a class for an expanded clone.

clone_size,v_call,j_call,d_call,cdr3_aa,cdr3_nt
.,TRBV14,TRBJ2-5,TRBD1,CASSPRTGGLETQYF,TGTGCCAGCAGCCCTCGGACAGGGGGCCTGGAGACCCAGTACTTC
once,TRBV7-8,TRBJ1-2,TRBD1,CASTGGDRASRGYTF,TGTGCCAGCACGGGAGGGGACAGGGCGTCGCGCGGCTACACCTTC
few,TRBV4-1,TRBJ1-4,.,CASSQARDTYNEKLFF,TGCGCCAGCAGCCAAGCCCGGGACACCTATAATGAAAAACTGTTTTTT
.,TRBV5-1,TRBJ2-3,TRBD1,CASSFLSTGDISTDTQYF,TGCGCCAGCAGCTTCCTGTCTACAGGGGATATTAGCACAGATACGCAGTATTTT
.,TRBV6-6,TRBJ2-1,.,CASSYDGGYNEQFF,TGTGCCAGCAGTTATGACGGGGGCTACAATGAGCAGTTCTTC
.,TRBV11-3,TRBJ1-4,.,CASTLGRGRATNEKLFF,TGTGCCAGCACCCTCGGCCGCGGGCGTGCAACTAATGAAAAACTGTTTTTT
.,TRBV7-8,TRBJ2-1,.,CASSPSAVAYNEQFF,TGTGCCAGCAGCCCGAGCGCGGTGGCCTACAATGAGCAGTTCTTC
.,TRBV7-9,TRBJ2-3,.,CASSLLTQATQYF,TGTGCCAGCAGCTTGCTCACTCAGGCTACGCAGTATTTT
.,TRBV27,TRBJ2-7,TRBD1,CASRLGQGAYRGSYEQYF,TGTGCCAGCAGGCTGGGACAGGGGGCTTATAGGGGATCCTACGAGCAGTACTTC
few,TRBV7-9,TRBJ2-1,TRBD2,CASSLTSGTINEQFF,TGTGCCAGCAGCCTAACTAGCGGGACTATTAATGAGCAGTTCTTC
.,TRBV19,TRBJ2-3,.,CASSRERPTDTQYF,TGTGCCAGTAGCCGGGAGCGACCCACAGATACGCAGTATTTT
.,TRBV9,TRBJ2-7,.,CASSVGQGSGEQYF,TGTGCCAGCAGCGTAGGCCAAGGATCAGGCGAGCAGTACTTC
.,TRBV7-6,TRBJ2-7,.,CASSSHMGAEQYF,TGTGCCAGCAGCTCACATATGGGGGCCGAGCAGTACTTC
.,TRBV11-3,TRBJ2-7,TRBD2,CASSLEAGAPHEQYF,TGTGCCAGCAGCTTAGAGGCGGGAGCACCCCACGAGCAGTACTTC
.,TRBV2,TRBJ2-7,TRBD2,CASLAGRASYEQYF,TGTGCCAGCTTGGCGGGGAGGGCCTCCTACGAGCAGTACTTC
.,TRBV27,TRBJ1-4,TRBD1,CASSRWTGAKLFF,TGTGCCAGCAGTCGCTGGACAGGAGCAAAACTGTTTTTT
.,TRBV29-1,TRBJ1-1,TRBD1,CSVELGQGAAEAFF,TGCAGCGTTGAACTAGGACAGGGGGCGGCTGAAGCTTTCTTT
few,TRBV27,TRBJ2-7,TRBD1,CASSKRDRGYEQYF,TGTGCCAGCAGTAAGAGGGACAGGGGCTACGAGCAGTACTTC
.,TRBV27,TRBJ2-4,.,CASSSYRSLAKNIQYF,TGTGCCAGCAGTTCCTACAGGAGCCTAGCCAAAAACATTCAGTACTTC
once,TRBV5-1,TRBJ2-3,.,CASSPLPGASTDTQYF,TGCGCCAGCAGCCCCCTCCCAGGGGCTAGCACAGATACGCAGTATTTT
.,TRBV30,TRBJ2-7,.,CAWSVGHEQYF,TGTGCCTGGAGCGTTGGCCACGAGCAGTACTTC
.,TRBV7-9,TRBJ2-7,TRBD2,CASRLAGLDEQYF,TGTGCGAGCAGGCTAGCGGGTTTAGACGAGCAGTACTTC
.,TRBV30,TRBJ1-4,.,CAWTSGLSNEKLFF,TGTGCCTGGACCTCAGGGTTATCTAATGAAAAACTGTTTTTT
.,TRBV4-2,TRBJ1-2,TRBD1,CASSPKDRTHEGYTF,TGTGCCAGCAGCCCTAAGGACAGGACGCATGAGGGCTACACCTTC